Listed below are T cell receptor beta chains from one sample, sequenced in a study of beta chain features in type 1 diabetes. Clones were sequenced by immunoSEQ multiplex PCR, and TCRdb holds only the in-frame ones, with some missing. There are 310,000 or so clones in the sample; about a tenth occur only once, and about 1% lies in the top ten. What was sequenced was central memory CD4+ T cells from blood. Source of these receptors: a man aged 25 to 45 with type 1 diabetes. CDR3s include the opening cysteine and the closing phenylalanine or tryptophan. Each record gives: V gene, J gene, clone size, D gene, CDR3 DNA, CDR3 protein. A D gene is named only where the DNA matches it firmly. Clone sizes are given selectively: once, few, many, or a class where the clone is expanded.

TRBV7-9,TRBJ2-1,few,NA,TGTGCCAGCAGCCCGATCTCCTACAATGAGCAGTTCTTC,CASSPISYNEQFF
TRBV5-1,TRBJ2-1,few,TRBD1,TGCGCCAGCAGCTTGAATGCAGGGGGTTACAATGAGCAGTTCTTC,CASSLNAGGYNEQFF
TRBV6-5,TRBJ1-6,few,NA,TGTGCCAGCAGGACGGGGGGTTCTGGGTCACCCCTCCACTTT,CASRTGGSGSPLHF
TRBV4-1,TRBJ2-3,NA,NA,TGCGCCAGCAGCCAAGAAGGGGGAGTCGACAGACCTAGCACAGATACGCAGTATTTT,CASSQEGGVDRPSTDTQYF
TRBV5-1,TRBJ2-7,NA,NA,TGCGCCAGCAGCTTGGGGCAGGGGTCCTACGAGCAGTACTTC,CASSLGQGSYEQYF
TRBV7-9,TRBJ2-3,NA,NA,TGTGCCAGCAGCTTAGACTGGTCCACAGATACGCAGTATTTT,CASSLDWSTDTQYF
TRBV4-1,TRBJ2-5,few,TRBD1,TGCGCCAGCAGCCAAGATAGGACAGGGGGCTGGGAGACCCAGTACTTC,CASSQDRTGGWETQYF
TRBV9,TRBJ1-1,NA,TRBD1,TGTGCCAGCAGCGGACAGGGAACTGAAGCTTTCTTT,CASSGQGTEAFF
TRBV28,TRBJ2-3,NA,NA,TGTGCCAGCAGGCCCTCGGGTGTAGATACGCAGTATTTT,CASRPSGVDTQYF
TRBV4-3,TRBJ1-1,NA,NA,TGCGCCAGCAGCCAGTCGACTGAAGCTTTCTTT,CASSQSTEAFF
TRBV7-8,TRBJ2-7,NA,NA,TGTGCCAGCAGCCTCCACGGAGGGGGTAACGAGCAGTACTTC,CASSLHGGGNEQYF
TRBV27,TRBJ1-1,few,NA,TGTGCCAGCAGCCGTGACAGGCAGGGCTTGGAAGCTTTCTTT,CASSRDRQGLEAFF
TRBV28,TRBJ2-3,NA,TRBD2,TGTGCCAGCACCTCGGCGACTCCGGGACTAGCGATGGGCACAGATACGCAGTATTTT,CASTSATPGLAMGTDTQYF
TRBV10-3,TRBJ1-1,NA,NA,TGTGCCATCAGTGAGTGGGGAAACACTGAAGCTTTCTTT,CAISEWGNTEAFF
TRBV9,TRBJ1-2,few,TRBD1,TGTGCCAGCAGCGTCTCGACTGGACAGGAGGGTGGCTACACCTTC,CASSVSTGQEGGYTF
TRBV5-1,TRBJ1-4,few,TRBD1,TGCGCCAGCAGCGACCAGACAGGGGGCTTTGAAAAACTGTTTTTT,CASSDQTGGFEKLFF
TRBV18,TRBJ2-7,many,TRBD1,TGTGCCAGCTCACCCAATCAGGGGGCTAGATACGAGCAGTACTTC,CASSPNQGARYEQYF
TRBV6-6,TRBJ2-1,NA,NA,TGTGCCAGCAGTTCGCTAGGGAATGAGCAGTTCTTC,CASSSLGNEQFF
TRBV7-9,TRBJ2-7,NA,NA,TGTGCCAGCAGTAAGAGCCCCCAAAACTACGAGCAGTACTTC,CASSKSPQNYEQYF
TRBV11-3,TRBJ2-3,few,NA,TGTGCCAGCAGCTTAGGGAGTTCCCCCCATACGCAGTATTTT,CASSLGSSPHTQYF
TRBV5-1,TRBJ2-3,NA,NA,TGCGCCAGCAGCCCGATGGGGGATATCACAGATACGCAGTATTTT,CASSPMGDITDTQYF
TRBV6-1,TRBJ2-7,many,TRBD1,TGTGCCAGCAGGAGACAGGGGGCAGACGAGCAGTACTTC,CASRRQGADEQYF
TRBV6-5,TRBJ2-3,NA,TRBD2,TGTGCCAGCAGGGACGGACTAGCTACAGATACGCAGTATTTT,CASRDGLATDTQYF
TRBV5-6,TRBJ1-2,few,NA,TGTGCCAGCAGCCCGGGCCGGGGCTATGGCTACACCTTC,CASSPGRGYGYTF
TRBV11-2,TRBJ2-7,NA,TRBD2,TGTGCCAGCAGTTATACTAGCGGGGGGACTATACTAACGTACTTC,CASSYTSGGTILTYF
TRBV29-1,TRBJ1-1,few,TRBD1,TGCAGCGTCCGGGACAGGGGTATAGAAGCTTTCTTT,CSVRDRGIEAFF
TRBV11-2,TRBJ2-7,few,NA,TGTGCCAGCAGCCTGATATCAGGGTTCTACGAGCAGTACTTC,CASSLISGFYEQYF
TRBV29-1,TRBJ2-3,few,TRBD2,TGCAGCGTTGAGGGGTCCGGGACTAGGGGAATCACAGATACGCAGTATTTT,CSVEGSGTRGITDTQYF
TRBV15,TRBJ1-1,NA,NA,TGTGCCACCAGCAGAGAAGGGCGGAGCACTGAAGCTTTCTTT,CATSREGRSTEAFF
TRBV6-6,TRBJ1-5,NA,NA,TGTGCCAGCAGTTACATTGGGAATCAGCCCCAGCATTTT,CASSYIGNQPQHF
TRBV4-3,TRBJ1-1,few,NA,TGCGCCAGCAGCCAAGAATCCGCGGGGGCGCGCACTGAAGCTTTCTTT,CASSQESAGARTEAFF
TRBV4-3,TRBJ2-1,many,NA,TGCGCCAGCAGCCAATTAAGAGCGTTAGATGAGCAGTTCTTC,CASSQLRALDEQFF
TRBV2,TRBJ1-6,NA,NA,TGTGCCAGCAGGAGGGACACGTATAATTCACCCCTCCACTTT,CASRRDTYNSPLHF
TRBV5-1,TRBJ2-5,NA,TRBD2,TGCGCCAGCAGCTTGGGGACTAGCGGGGAAGAGACCCAGTACTTC,CASSLGTSGEETQYF
TRBV2,TRBJ2-5,few,TRBD2,TGTGCCAGCAGCAGGACTAGCAACGAGGAGACCCAGTACTTC,CASSRTSNEETQYF
TRBV6-1,TRBJ2-1,NA,NA,TGTGCCAGCAGTGAAGGCAGGGGATCCTACAATGAGCAGTTCTTC,CASSEGRGSYNEQFF
TRBV5-1,TRBJ2-7,NA,TRBD1,TGCGCCAGCAGCTTGCAACAGGGGGCCAACGAGCAGTACTTC,CASSLQQGANEQYF
TRBV7-9,TRBJ2-7,NA,TRBD1,TGTGCCAGCAGCATGACAGGGGGCTCCTACGAGCAGTACTTC,CASSMTGGSYEQYF
TRBV5-4,TRBJ1-1,few,NA,TGTGCCAGCAGCTTGCAGGAGAACACTGAAGCTTTCTTT,CASSLQENTEAFF
TRBV18,TRBJ2-3,NA,TRBD2,TGTGCCAGCTCACCACCGGGATTAGCGGGGGGCCGGGCAGATACGCAGTATTTT,CASSPPGLAGGRADTQYF
TRBV7-2,TRBJ2-3,NA,NA,TGTGCCAGCAGCTCCCAAGTAACAGATACGCAGTATTTT,CASSSQVTDTQYF
TRBV29-1,TRBJ1-2,few,NA,TGCAGCGTTGAACTGGACAGCTATGGCTACACCTTC,CSVELDSYGYTF
TRBV7-2,TRBJ1-1,many,NA,TGTGCCAGCAGCCCGCCCGGGACGGGGAACACTGAAGCTTTCTTT,CASSPPGTGNTEAFF